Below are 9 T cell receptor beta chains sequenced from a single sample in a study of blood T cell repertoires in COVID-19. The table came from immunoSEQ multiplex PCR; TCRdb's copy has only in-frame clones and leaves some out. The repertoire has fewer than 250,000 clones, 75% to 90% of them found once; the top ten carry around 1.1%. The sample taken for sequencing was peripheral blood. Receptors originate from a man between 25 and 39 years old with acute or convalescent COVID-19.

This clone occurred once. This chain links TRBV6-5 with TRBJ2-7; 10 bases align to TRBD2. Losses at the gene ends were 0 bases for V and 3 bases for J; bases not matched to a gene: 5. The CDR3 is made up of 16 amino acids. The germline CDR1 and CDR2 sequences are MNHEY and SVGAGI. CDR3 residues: CASSYSLAGALYEQYF. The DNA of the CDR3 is TGTGCCAGCAGTTACTCGCTAGCGGGAGCACTCTACGAGCAGTACTTC.

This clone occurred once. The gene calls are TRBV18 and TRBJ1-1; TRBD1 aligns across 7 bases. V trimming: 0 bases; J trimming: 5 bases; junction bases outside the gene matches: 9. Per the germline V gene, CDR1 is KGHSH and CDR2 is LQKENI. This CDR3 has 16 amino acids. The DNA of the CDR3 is TGTGCCAGCTCACCACCGGGAGTACAGGGGTTTACTGAAGCTTTCTTT. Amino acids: CASSPPGVQGFTEAFF.

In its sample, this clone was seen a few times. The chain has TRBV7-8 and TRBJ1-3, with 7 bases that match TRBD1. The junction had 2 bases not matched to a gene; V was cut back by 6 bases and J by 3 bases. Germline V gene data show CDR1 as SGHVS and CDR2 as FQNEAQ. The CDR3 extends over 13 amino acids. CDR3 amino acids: CASRQGFGNTIYF. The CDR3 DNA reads TGTGCCAGCAGACAGGGGTTTGGAAACACCATATATTTT.

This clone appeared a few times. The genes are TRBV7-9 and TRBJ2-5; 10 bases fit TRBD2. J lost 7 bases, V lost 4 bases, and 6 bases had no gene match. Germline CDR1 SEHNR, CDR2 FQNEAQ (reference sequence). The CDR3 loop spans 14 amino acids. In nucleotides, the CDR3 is TGTGCCAGCAGCTCTGGGACTAGCGCTAGGACCCAGTACTTC. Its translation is CASSSGTSARTQYF.

The CDR3 sequence: CASSSRPAGGSEQYF. The DNA of the CDR3 is TGTGCCAGCAGCTCCCGGCCGGCGGGAGGGTCCGAGCAGTACTTC. This rearrangement joins TRBV7-2 to TRBJ2-7; TRBD2 matches at 9 bases. The ends lost 4 bases at V and 6 bases at J; junction bases unmatched: 10. The CDR3 length is 15 residues. CDR1 and CDR2 from the germline V gene are SGHTA and FQGNSA.

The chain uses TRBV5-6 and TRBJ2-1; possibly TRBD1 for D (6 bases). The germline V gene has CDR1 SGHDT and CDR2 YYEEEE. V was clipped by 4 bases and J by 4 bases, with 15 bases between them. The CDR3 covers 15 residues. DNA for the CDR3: TGTGCCAGCAGCCTTGCCGGGACAAGTTACAATGAGCAGTTCTTC. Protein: CASSLAGTSYNEQFF.

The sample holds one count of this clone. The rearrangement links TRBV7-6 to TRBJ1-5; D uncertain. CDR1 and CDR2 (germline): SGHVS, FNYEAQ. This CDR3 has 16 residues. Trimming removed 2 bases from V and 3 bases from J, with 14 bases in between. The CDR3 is CASSLLPAGNNQPQHF. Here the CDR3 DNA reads TGTGCCAGCAGCTTACTACCGGCCGGGAACAATCAGCCCCAGCATTTT. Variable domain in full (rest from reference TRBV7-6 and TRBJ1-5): GAGVSQSPRYKVTKRGQDVALRCDPISGHVSLYWYRQALGQGPEFLTYFNYEAQQDKSGLPNDRFSAERPEGSISTLTIQRTEQRDSAMYRCASSLLPAGNNQPQHFGDGTRLSIL.

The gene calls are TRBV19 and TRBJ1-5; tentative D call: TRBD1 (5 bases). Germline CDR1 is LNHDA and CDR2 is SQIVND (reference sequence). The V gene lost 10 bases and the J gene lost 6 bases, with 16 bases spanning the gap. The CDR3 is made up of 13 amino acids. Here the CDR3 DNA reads TGTGCCACTCAATGGGGGGGTGGTCAGCCCCAGCATTTT. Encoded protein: CATQWGGGQPQHF.

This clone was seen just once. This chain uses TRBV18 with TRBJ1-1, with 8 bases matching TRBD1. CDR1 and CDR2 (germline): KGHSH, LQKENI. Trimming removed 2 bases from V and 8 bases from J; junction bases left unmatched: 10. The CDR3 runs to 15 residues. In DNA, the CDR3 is TGTGCCAGCTCACCAATCGGGACAGGAACAAAAGAAGCTTTCTTT. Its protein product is CASSPIGTGTKEAFF.